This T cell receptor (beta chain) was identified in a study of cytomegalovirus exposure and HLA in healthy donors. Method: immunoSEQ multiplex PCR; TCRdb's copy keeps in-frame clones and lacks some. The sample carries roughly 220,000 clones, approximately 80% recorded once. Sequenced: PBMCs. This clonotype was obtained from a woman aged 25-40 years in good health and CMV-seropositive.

The CDR3 spells CASSFLTQGYGYTF. The DNA of the CDR3 is TGTGCCAGCAGCTTCCTCACACAGGGATATGGCTACACCTTC. The chain employs TRBV7-9 and TRBJ1-2, with a possible D match to TRBD1 (6 bases). The CDR3 loop spans 14 amino acids. Trimming stripped 3 bases from V and 5 bases from J, with 13 bases between. The germline CDR1 and CDR2 sequences are SEHNR and FQNEAQ (reference sequence).